Shown below are 27 T cell receptor beta chains from a single sample sequenced in a study of T-cell reconstitution after alpha-beta-depleted transplantation in children. Using unique molecular identifiers, the investigators prepared the TCRbeta library. TCRdb passed the PCR reads through MiXCR, listing each CDR3 protein once. The sample carries around 140,000 distinct CDR3 sequences, roughly 8.8% recorded once. The sample here was PBMCs, mostly from graft donor cells, taken 180 days after TCRalphabeta/CD19-depleted stem cell transplant. The receptors stem from a female patient aged 2-9 years who had a stem cell transplant for congenital amegakaryocytic thrombocytopenia, so the T cells may come from the graft donor.

This clonotype was picked up many times. V usage is TRBV29-1 and J usage is TRBJ2-4; no definite D call. Trimming cost V 2 bases and J 9 bases, with 17 bases left between them. Germline loops: CDR1 SQVTM, CDR2 ANQGSEA. This CDR3 is 14 amino acids long. For the CDR3, the DNA is TGCAGCGTTGAAAGGGAAGCCCCCATCGGCATTCAGTACTTC. Translation gives CSVEREAPIGIQYF.

This clonotype was found many times. The rearrangement links TRBV12-3 or TRBV12-4 to TRBJ2-1; D call uncertain. V dropped 3 bases and J dropped 10 bases, with 7 bases sitting between them. The CDR3 contains 11 residues. CDR3 nucleotide sequence: TGTGCCAGCAGTTTTCGGGCAGAGCAGTTCTTC. Protein product: CASSFRAEQFF.

There are many counts of this clonotype. J is TRBJ1-2 and V is TRBV28; the D is unclear. V was clipped by 2 bases and J by 11 bases, with 12 bases between them. The germline CDR1 and CDR2 sequences are MDHEN and SYDVKM. CDR3 length: 12 amino acids. CDR3 region: CASSLEGWEYTF. CDR3 coding DNA: TGTGCCAGCAGTTTAGAGGGTTGGGAATACACCTTC.

The sample holds many counts of this clonotype. In DNA form, the CDR3 reads TGCAGCGTTGCTGCGGGAGAGACCCAGTACTTC. Encoded protein: CSVAAGETQYF. The chain carries TRBV29-1 and TRBJ2-5; D possibly corresponds to TRBD2 (5 bases). The CDR3 extends over 11 amino acids. Trimming removed 4 bases at V and 4 bases at J, with 7 bases between. Looked up from germline, CDR1 is SQVTM and CDR2 is ANQGSEA.

This clonotype was recorded at least ten times. This chain connects TRBV4-1 to TRBJ1-1; 9 bases fit TRBD1. This CDR3 region has 17 residues. The ends lost 4 bases at V and 1 base at J; junction bases unmatched: 10. Germline values: CDR1 MGHRA, CDR2 YSYEKL. In DNA form, the CDR3 reads TGCGCCAGCAGCCTCGCCTTTGTGGGACAGGGGAACACTGAAGCTTTCTTT. Its protein product is CASSLAFVGQGNTEAFF.

A few counts support this clonotype. The V call is TRBV30, the J call TRBJ1-5; TRBD1 might be the D (5 bases). V was shortened by 1 base and J by 4 bases, with 8 bases between the two germline ends. The CDR3 is made up of 13 amino acids. Germline values: CDR1 GTSNPN, CDR2 SVGIG (reference sequence). Written as DNA, the CDR3 is TGTGCCTGGAGTGCGGGACCGAATCAGCCCCAGCATTTT. This translates into CAWSAGPNQPQHF. Looking up the rest from reference TRBV30 and TRBJ1-5 gives the full variable domain: SQTIHQWPATLVQPVGSPLSLECTVEGTSNPNLYWYRQAAGRGLQLLFYSVGIGQISSEVPQNLSASRPQDRQFILSSKKLLLSDSGFYLCAWSAGPNQPQHFGDGTRLSIL.

This clonotype came up many times. The V and J genes are TRBV4-1 and TRBJ2-2, with D possibly matching TRBD1 (5 bases). The CDR3 has 15 residues. Trimming removed 1 base at V and 3 bases at J, with 9 bases between. Looked up from germline, CDR1 is MGHRA and CDR2 is YSYEKL. CDR3 in DNA: TGCGCCAGCAGCCAAGCCCTCAGGGACACCGGGGAGCTGTTTTTT. The encoded protein is CASSQALRDTGELFF.

This clonotype was picked up many times. J is TRBJ1-2 and V is TRBV6-5; unclear D gene. The V end lost 1 base, the J end lost 0 bases, and 9 bases lay between the germline ends. This CDR3 contains 15 residues. CDR1 and CDR2 (germline): MNHEY, SVGAGI. CDR3 in DNA: TGTGCCAGCAGTTACTTTGATAGACCTAACTATGGCTACACCTTC. Translation: CASSYFDRPNYGYTF.

The sample holds many counts of this clonotype. The chain recombines TRBV29-1 with TRBJ2-3, with D unclear. CDR1 SQVTM and CDR2 ANQGSEA come from the germline V gene. This CDR3 spans 12 amino acids. Trimming took off 7 bases at V and 1 base at J, with 9 bases between the two ends. The CDR3 region is CSAQLGTDTQYF. The CDR3 DNA is TGCAGCGCCCAGCTGGGCACAGATACGCAGTATTTT.

Many counts were recorded for this clonotype. J is TRBJ2-3 and V is TRBV7-9; 10 nucleotides line up with TRBD1. This CDR3 has 15 amino acids. Looked up from germline, CDR1 is SEHNR and CDR2 is FQNEAQ (reference sequence). V shed 4 bases and J 5 bases; nucleotides not matched to a gene: 6. In DNA form, the CDR3 reads TGTGCCAGCAGCTGGGGACAGGGGAGTGAAGATACGCAGTATTTT. It encodes CASSWGQGSEDTQYF.

This clonotype was counted ten times or more. The chain uses TRBV20-1 and TRBJ2-1; TRBD2 matches at 11 bases. Germline CDR1 DFQATT, CDR2 SNEGSKA (reference sequence). The V gene end was trimmed by 1 base and the J gene end by 7 bases; junction bases not matched to a gene: 3. This CDR3 contains 14 residues. CDR3 nucleotide sequence: TGCAGTGCTAGAGGACTAGCGGGGCTTAATGAGCAGTTCTTC. It encodes CSARGLAGLNEQFF.

Ten or more counts support this clonotype. In DNA form, the CDR3 reads TGTGCCAGCAGCTCCCAGCCTCCAGAGACCCAGTACTTC. Translation: CASSSQPPETQYF. The J gene is TRBJ2-5, the V gene TRBV27, with no clear D. The V end lost 6 bases, the J end lost 4 bases, and 12 bases lay between the germline ends. Germline loops: CDR1 MNHEY, CDR2 SMNVEV (reference sequence). CDR3 size: 13 residues.

The CDR3 loop is CASRGQASETQYF. The CDR3 nucleotides read TGCGCCAGCAGGGGACAGGCGAGTGAGACCCAGTACTTC. The chain joins TRBV5-1 to TRBJ2-5, with 8 bases identical to TRBD1. The CDR3 is 13 residues long. Trimming cost V 5 bases and J 5 bases; bases outside gene matches: 5. Germline values: CDR1 SGHRS, CDR2 YFSETQ. Complete variable domain (other parts from reference TRBV5-1 and TRBJ2-5): KAGVTQTPRYLIKTRGQQVTLSCSPISGHRSVSWYQQTPGQGLQFLFEYFSETQRNKGNFPGRFSGRQFSNSRSEMNVSTLELGDSALYLCASRGQASETQYFGPGTRLLVL.

This clonotype was counted a few times. For the CDR3, the DNA is TGTGCCAGCAGCCCAGACTTGAGCTCCTACAATGAGCAGTTCTTC. Residues: CASSPDLSSYNEQFF. This sequence joins TRBV7-2 and TRBJ2-1; D uncertain. The CDR3 contains 15 residues. Germline V gives CDR1 SGHTA, CDR2 FQGNSA. Trimming removed 5 bases at V and 0 bases at J, with 11 bases between.

This clonotype was counted a single time. A much larger clone sits a single nucleotide away, making a read error possible. The chain has TRBV29-1 and TRBJ2-5; the D is unclear. The CDR3 consists of 14 residues. The germline V gene encodes CDR1 SQVTM and CDR2 ANQGSEA. V lost 3 bases, J lost 2 bases, and 13 bases lay in between. Written as DNA, the CDR3 is TGCAGCGTTGAGACGTGGCATGGGCAAGAGACCCAGTACTTC. This codes for CSVETWHGQETQYF. Full variable domain (rest looked up from reference TRBV29-1 and TRBJ2-5): SAVISQKPSRDICQRGTSLTIQCQVDSQVTMMFWYRQQPGQSLTLIATANQGSEATYESGFVIDKFPISRPNLTFSTLTVSNMSPEDSSIYLCSVETWHGQETQYFGPGTRLLVL.

A word on this clonotype: Since a much larger clone is just one base distant, this may be a read error. The chain is built from TRBV10-3 and TRBJ1-2; D may be TRBD1 (6 bases). CDR3 length: 14 amino acids. The V end lost 4 bases, the J end lost 3 bases, and 12 bases lay between the germline ends. Germline assignment: CDR1 ENHRY and CDR2 SYGVKD. CDR3 sequence (DNA): TGTGCCATCAGTGGAGGGGGGATGGACTATGGCTACACCTTC. This translates into CAISGGGMDYGYTF.

This clonotype was picked up a small number of times. The chain links TRBV12-3 or TRBV12-4 to TRBJ2-5; TRBD2 matches at 15 bases. This CDR3 region has 18 residues. V shed 6 bases and J 3 bases; nucleotides not matched to a gene: 11. CDR3 loop: CASSAGLAGGPGEETQYF. The DNA for the CDR3 is TGTGCCAGCAGCGCCGGACTAGCGGGAGGGCCCGGTGAAGAGACCCAGTACTTC.

This clonotype occurred many times. The chain combines TRBV18 with TRBJ2-7; 9 bases align to TRBD1. This CDR3 is built from 14 residues. The V segment lost 6 bases and the J segment 3 bases; nucleotides outside the gene matches: 6. Germline CDR1 and CDR2: KGHSH and LQKENI. The DNA of the CDR3 is TGTGCCAGCTCGTCGACAGGGGGGCTCTACGAGCAGTACTTC. It specifies CASSSTGGLYEQYF.

The chain links TRBV12-3 or TRBV12-4 to TRBJ1-2; no firm D call. The V end was cut by 3 bases, the J end by 3 bases, with 11 bases between. The CDR3 consists of 14 residues. CDR3 residues: CASSFSVTHYGYTF. The CDR3 nucleotides are TGTGCCAGCAGTTTTTCGGTAACCCACTATGGCTACACCTTC.

This clonotype has a count of ten or more. Mismatch with germline at one junction end may stem from a read error. The chain has TRBV20-1 and TRBJ1-5, with TRBD1 identical over 7 bases. Per the germline V gene, CDR1 is DFQATT and CDR2 is SNEGSKA (reference sequence). The CDR3 runs 10 residues. CDR3 protein: CSARQGRLPF. CDR3 sequence (DNA): TGCAGTGCTCGACAGGGTCGGTTACCCTTT.

This clonotype appeared many times. V usage is TRBV20-1 and J usage is TRBJ1-4; no reliable D call. CDR1 and CDR2 (germline): DFQATT, SNEGSKA (reference sequence). The CDR3 consists of 13 residues. The ends were cut back, 6 bases at V and 6 bases at J, with 14 bases in the middle. DNA for the CDR3: TGCAGTGCCCCTGGGCAGTACCATGAAAAACTGTTTTTT. It is translated as CSAPGQYHEKLFF.

The chain employs TRBV7-2 and TRBJ2-7; tentative D call: TRBD2 (6 bases). V was trimmed by 1 base and J by 4 bases, leaving 14 bases between them. Per the germline V gene, CDR1 is SGHTA and CDR2 is FQGNSA. The CDR3 is 15 residues long. The CDR3 region has the DNA TGTGCCAGCAGCTTAGTCCCGGGAGTATCGTACGAGCAGTACTTC. Encoded protein: CASSLVPGVSYEQYF.

This clonotype showed up many times. The chain joins TRBV7-9 to TRBJ1-5; D is possibly TRBD1 (5 bases). This CDR3 spans 13 amino acids. The V gene's germline CDR1 is SEHNR and CDR2 FQNEAQ (reference sequence). Trimming cost V 3 bases and J 5 bases, with 8 bases left between them. This chain's CDR3 is CASSLSGDQPQHF. CDR3 DNA sequence: TGTGCCAGCAGCTTGTCGGGGGATCAGCCCCAGCATTTT.

This clonotype was counted only a few times. This chain uses TRBV12-3 or TRBV12-4 with TRBJ1-2; D call uncertain. This CDR3 spans 16 amino acids. The V gene lost 0 bases and the J gene lost 5 bases, with 16 bases spanning the gap. CDR3 DNA sequence: TGTGCCAGCAGTTTAGCGGGCTGGGAAATGTCTTATGGCTACACCTTC. Translating gives CASSLAGWEMSYGYTF.

This clonotype has ten or more counts. For the CDR3, the DNA is TGTGCCAGCTCACCCGCTCGGGGTGAAGCTTTCTTT. Translation: CASSPARGEAFF. This chain links TRBV18 with TRBJ1-1; no definite D call. The V gene lost 3 bases and the J gene lost 7 bases, with 9 bases spanning the gap. There are 12 residues in the CDR3. CDR1 KGHSH and CDR2 LQKENI come from the germline V gene.

The rearrangement links TRBV10-3 to TRBJ2-7; a weak D match, TRBD2 (5 bases). Germline CDR1 reads ENHRY; CDR2 reads SYGVKD. The CDR3 has 15 amino acids. V lost 0 bases to trimming and J lost 1 base, with 10 bases between them. The chain's CDR3 is CAISESYGRSYEQYF. Written as DNA, the CDR3 is TGTGCCATCAGTGAGTCGTATGGGAGATCCTACGAGCAGTACTTC.

The J gene is TRBJ2-2, the V gene TRBV20-1, with D unresolved. The CDR3 runs to 13 residues. Between the trimmed V and J ends, which lost 4 bases and 0 bases, there was a span of 6 bases. Germline CDR1 and CDR2: DFQATT and SNEGSKA (reference sequence). CDR3 protein: CSATAPNTGELFF. The CDR3, as DNA: TGCAGTGCTACTGCGCCGAACACCGGGGAGCTGTTTTTT.